The following is a TCR beta chain sequence with its context. Antigen unknown. The data originate from a study of response to subunit inactivated influenza vaccine. Study-level results: After each seasonal influenza vaccination, few new T cells are recruited, the authors suggested.

CDR1 is MNHEY, CDR2 SVGEGT, per germline. CDR3 length: 19 residues. The V end was cut by 2 bases, the J end by 1 base, with 24 bases between. TCRdb re-derived calls from the RT-PCR reads in MiXCR, one entry per CDR3 protein. Seen here are almost 250,000 distinct CDR3 sequences, 10% to 15% observed once, and the top ten hold roughly 7.7%. The specimen comprised non-naive T cells sorted from PBMCs, sampled around 14 days before vaccination. The source is a man in his fifties who received an inactivated influenza vaccine. J is TRBJ2-7 and V is TRBV6-2 or TRBV6-3, with D maybe TRBD1 (6 bases). The chain's CDR3 is CASSYRRQERGRLSYEQYF. CDR3 sequence (DNA): TGTGCCAGCAGTTACCGTCGACAGGAACGGGGCCGGCTGTCCTACGAGCAGTACTTC.